The source of this T cell receptor (beta chain) is a study of beta chain features in type 1 diabetes. Expressed TCRB transcripts got sequenced, as all isolated RNA was reverse transcribed. Clones were sequenced by immunoSEQ multiplex PCR, and TCRdb holds only the in-frame ones, with some missing. The data show 310,000 or so clones, roughly 9% seen once. CDR1 and CDR2 (germline): SGHTA, FQGNSA. With 5 bases removed from V and 7 bases from J, the gap between germline ends came to 12 bases. This CDR3 is 13 amino acids long. Study-level points and caveats: TCRB CDR3s were moderately but significantly shorter in Type 1 diabetes patients in all four CD4+ subsets. Whether TCRB rearrangement is influenced by HLA type was left unresolved in this analysis. Patients showed naive, central memory and Treg TCRB repertoires that appeared more similar than those of healthy donors.

This clone came up a few times. Antigen unknown. Material: central memory CD4+ T cells from blood. The sequence was obtained from a man aged 25 to 40 with type 1 diabetes. The genes are TRBV7-2 and TRBJ1-3; D not resolved. The CDR3 nucleotides read TGTGCCAGCAGCCGTAACGAAGGGAACACCATATATTTT. The encoded protein is CASSRNEGNTIYF.